These 14 T cell receptor beta chains share one sample of origin, sequenced in a study of blood T cell repertoires in COVID-19. TCRdb keeps only in-frame clones here, not all; method: immunoSEQ multiplex PCR. The sample lists roughly 15,000 clones; about 89% were seen once. Sequenced: peripheral blood. Source of these receptors: a woman older than 75 with COVID-19, enrolled during active disease.

The chain combines TRBV5-6 with TRBJ2-5; 8 positions agree with TRBD2. J lost 1 base, V lost 1 base, and 0 bases had no gene match. The CDR3 is 14 residues long. Per germline, CDR1 SGHDT and CDR2 YYEEEE. The CDR3 DNA is TGTGCCAGCAGCTTGCGGGGGGGCCAAGAGACCCAGTACTTC. It translates to CASSLRGGQETQYF.

This clone appeared a single time. The rearrangement joins TRBV2 to TRBJ2-5, with 11 bases matching TRBD2. The CDR3 has 16 residues. V was clipped by 2 bases and J by 4 bases; unmatched bases: 6. Germline-derived CDR1 and CDR2 are SNHLY and FYNNEI. The CDR3 region is CASSERGTSGGETQYF. DNA of the CDR3: TGTGCCAGCAGTGAAAGAGGTACTAGCGGGGGAGAGACCCAGTACTTC.

This clone has a single count. The chain carries TRBV12-3 or TRBV12-4 and TRBJ1-2; tentatively, D is TRBD1 (6 bases). V was pared by 3 bases and J by 8 bases, with 13 bases between. This CDR3 spans 13 amino acids. CDR3 in amino acids: CASSFARGQGYTF. The CDR3 region has the DNA TGTGCCAGCAGTTTCGCCAGGGGTCAGGGCTACACCTTC.

The rearrangement links TRBV5-1 to TRBJ1-2; TRBD1 matches 8 bases. The CDR3 totals 14 residues. After removal of 5 bases from V and 7 bases from J, the junction contained 10 bases not matched to a gene. Germline V gives CDR1 SGHRS, CDR2 YFSETQ. The CDR3 here is CASRTGEAGGGYTF. The CDR3 DNA reads as TGCGCCAGCAGGACAGGGGAGGCTGGCGGTGGCTACACCTTC.

The chain is built from TRBV11-2 and TRBJ2-7, with D possibly TRBD2 on 5 matching bases. Germline V CDR1 and CDR2: SGHAT, FQNNGV. CDR3 size: 11 residues. Deletions cut 6 bases from V and 2 bases from J, with 5 bases between. The CDR3 is CASRLAYEQYF. CDR3 coding DNA: TGTGCCAGCAGACTAGCCTACGAGCAGTACTTC.

The chain couples TRBV7-2 to TRBJ2-4; D is ambiguous. The V gene lost 1 base and the J gene lost 3 bases, with 4 bases spanning the gap. The CDR3 is made up of 13 amino acids. The V gene's germline CDR1 is SGHTA and CDR2 FQGNSA. CDR3 DNA sequence: TGTGCCAGCAGCTTAGGAGACAAAAACATTCAGTACTTC. It encodes CASSLGDKNIQYF.

This chain links TRBV10-2 with TRBJ2-1; TRBD2 matches 8 bases. This CDR3 region has 18 residues. The J segment lost 0 bases and the V segment lost 7 bases, leaving 14 bases of the junction unmatched. CDR1 is WSHSY, CDR2 SAAADI, per germline. The CDR3: CASIASGLALPSYNEQFF. DNA for the CDR3: TGCGCCAGCATCGCCTCTGGACTAGCCTTACCCTCCTACAATGAGCAGTTCTTC.

The CDR3 here is CASGTRGNGYTF. CDR3 nucleotide sequence: TGTGCCAGCGGCACCAGGGGTAATGGCTACACCTTC. The rearrangement links TRBV3-1 (or the pseudogene TRBV3-2) to TRBJ1-2, with a weak D call TRBD1 (6 bases). CDR1 is LGHDT, CDR2 YNNKEL, per germline (reference sequence). The germline V and J ends were trimmed by 8 bases and 6 bases, with 13 bases remaining between them. The CDR3 is 12 amino acids.

The chain carries TRBV7-2 and TRBJ1-1, with TRBD1 as a possible D gene (5 bases). V was trimmed by 2 bases and J by 0 bases, leaving 19 bases between them. CDR3 length: 18 residues. The germline CDR1 and CDR2 sequences are SGHTA and FQGNSA. The CDR3 nucleotides are TGTGCCAGCAGCTTAAGGGGCTTTACGATTGCGATGAACACTGAAGCTTTCTTT. As protein: CASSLRGFTIAMNTEAFF.

This sequence joins TRBV5-1 and TRBJ2-7, with 7 bases identical to TRBD1. With 3 bases clipped from V and 2 bases from J, the junction kept 8 bases outside the gene matches. Germline V CDR1 and CDR2: SGHRS, YFSETQ. The CDR3 loop spans 15 amino acids. The DNA for the CDR3 is TGCGCCAGCAGCTCAGGGGACAGTTGGACCTACGAGCAGTACTTC. It codes for CASSSGDSWTYEQYF.

This clone was counted between two and nine times. This chain links TRBV6-2 or TRBV6-3 with TRBJ2-7; D uncertain. Germline V CDR1 and CDR2: MNHEY, SVGEGT. The CDR3 covers 12 residues. The V end was cut by 3 bases, the J end by 1 base, with 4 bases between. CDR3 in DNA: TGTGCCAGCAGTTATATGTCCTACGAGCAGTACTTC. It encodes CASSYMSYEQYF.

The V gene is TRBV24-1, the J gene TRBJ1-2; 11 bases map to TRBD1. Germline V gene sequence: CDR1 KGHDR, CDR2 SFDVKD. The CDR3 runs 16 residues. V was pared by 4 bases and J by 2 bases, with 5 bases of the junction left unmatched. CDR3 coding DNA: TGTGCCACCAGTGACCCCGGGACAGGGGGGAACTATGGCTACACCTTC. Protein product: CATSDPGTGGNYGYTF.

The chain combines TRBV5-6 with TRBJ1-3; D unresolved. The CDR3 spans 17 residues. Per the germline V gene, CDR1 is SGHDT and CDR2 is YYEEEE. V was clipped by 0 bases and J by 2 bases, with 15 bases between them. The CDR3 nucleotides are TGTGCCAGCAGCTTGGGTAGTTCGGGATGGGCTGGAAACACCATATATTTT. Its translation: CASSLGSSGWAGNTIYF.

The V gene is TRBV18, the J gene TRBJ2-7, with 9 bases aligning to TRBD1. The trim removed 0 bases at V and 4 bases at J, leaving 4 bases unmatched. Per the germline V gene, CDR1 is KGHSH and CDR2 is LQKENI. The CDR3 has 15 amino acids. CDR3 in DNA: TGTGCCAGCTCACCACCCACAGGGGGCGTGTACGAGCAGTACTTC. It is translated as CASSPPTGGVYEQYF.